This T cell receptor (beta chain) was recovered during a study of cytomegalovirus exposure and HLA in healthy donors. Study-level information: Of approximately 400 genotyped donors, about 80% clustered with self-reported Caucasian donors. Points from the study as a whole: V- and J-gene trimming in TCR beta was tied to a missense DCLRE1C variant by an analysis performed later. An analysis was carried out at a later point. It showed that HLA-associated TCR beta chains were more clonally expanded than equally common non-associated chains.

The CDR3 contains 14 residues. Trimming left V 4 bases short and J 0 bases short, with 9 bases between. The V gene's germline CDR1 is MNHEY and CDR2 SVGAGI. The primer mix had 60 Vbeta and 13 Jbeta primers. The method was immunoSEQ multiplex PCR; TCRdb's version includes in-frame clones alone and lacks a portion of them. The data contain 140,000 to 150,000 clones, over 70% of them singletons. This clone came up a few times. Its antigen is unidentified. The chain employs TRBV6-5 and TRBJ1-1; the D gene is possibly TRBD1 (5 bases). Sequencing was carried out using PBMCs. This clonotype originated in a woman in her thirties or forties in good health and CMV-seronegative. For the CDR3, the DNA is TGTGCCAGCAGTTCCGGGGGGTTGAACACTGAAGCTTTCTTT. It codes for CASSSGGLNTEAFF.